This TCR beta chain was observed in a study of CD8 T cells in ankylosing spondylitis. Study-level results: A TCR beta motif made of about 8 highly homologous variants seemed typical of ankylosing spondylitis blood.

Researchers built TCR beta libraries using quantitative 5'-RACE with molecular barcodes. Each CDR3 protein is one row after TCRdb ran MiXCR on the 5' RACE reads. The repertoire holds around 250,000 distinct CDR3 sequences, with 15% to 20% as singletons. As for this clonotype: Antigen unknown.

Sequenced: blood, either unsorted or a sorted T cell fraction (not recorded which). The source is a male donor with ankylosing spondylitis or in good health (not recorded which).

The DNA for the CDR3 is TGTGCCAGCAGCGTAGAAGCGGGGGTCTCTGGAAACACCATATATTTT. This translates into CASSVEAGVSGNTIYF. The chain combines TRBV9 with TRBJ1-3, with a tentative D call TRBD1 (5 bases). The CDR3 is 16 amino acids. Germline CDR1 and CDR2: SGDLS and YYNGEE. The V gene lost 0 bases and the J gene lost 0 bases, with 10 bases spanning the gap. The full variable domain, in which reference TRBV9 and TRBJ1-3 provide the parts outside the CDR3, is DSGVTQTPKHLITATGQRVTLRCSPRSGDLSVYWYQQSLDQGLQFLIQYYNGEERAKGNILERFSAQQFPDLHSELNLSSLELGDSALYFCASSVEAGVSGNTIYFGEGSWLTVV.